This record looks at one TCR beta chain sequence and its context. The CDR3 extends over 15 amino acids. From germline, CDR1 is MNHEY and CDR2 SVGAGI. The ends lost 0 bases at V and 8 bases at J; junction bases unmatched: 6. In the authors' workflow: Reference gene primer amplification in the assay estimated nucleated cell counts. Data came from immunoSEQ multiplex PCR; TCRdb stores just in-frame clones and leaves some out. For V, J and clone size, that table is used; D and trimming come from the DNA. In the table there are approximately 270,000 clones, under 90% of which are singletons. The sample originates from a study of blood T cell repertoires in COVID-19. In the study overall: Collection of acute and convalescent COVID-19 samples took place in the United States, Italy and Spain. The analysed material was cDNA or gDNA that came from T cells, B-cell-depleted T cells, or PBMCs.

The gene calls are TRBV6-5 and TRBJ1-4, with TRBD1 identical over 7 bases. The specimen was peripheral blood. The clonotype comes from a man aged 50-60 years with acute or convalescent COVID-19. The CDR3 DNA follows: TGTGCCAGCAGTTACTCTGGCCAGGGGGAAGAAAAACTGTTTTTT. This translates into CASSYSGQGEEKLFF.